The rows below give T cell receptor beta chains drawn from one sample of a study of blood T cell repertoires in COVID-19. Libraries were prepared by immunoSEQ multiplex PCR; TCRdb keeps only in-frame clonotypes and omits some of them. There are hundreds of thousands of clones in the sample; roughly 83% occur only once, and 7.4% lies in the top ten. The sample comprised peripheral blood. The receptors stem from a woman in her fifties or sixties with acute or convalescent COVID-19. Both conserved end residues are part of each CDR3.

V: TRBV7-9; J: TRBJ1-2; CDR3: CASSRDIYGYTF
V: TRBV28; J: TRBJ1-4; CDR3: CASTFDATNEKLFF
V: TRBV5-4; J: TRBJ1-3; CDR3: CASSSGQANSGNTIYF
V: TRBV5-1; J: TRBJ1-2; CDR3: CASSLDTGAAGYTF
V: TRBV24-1; J: TRBJ1-1; CDR3: CATSDQGTEAFF
V: TRBV4-1; J: TRBJ1-3; CDR3: CASSQEVASSGNTIYF
V: TRBV7-2; J: TRBJ2-7; CDR3: CASSFNRGEQYF
V: TRBV4-3; J: TRBJ1-2; CDR3: CASSQDWAGTLGYTF
V: TRBV19; J: TRBJ2-6; CDR3: CASSTWGQISGANVLTF
V: TRBV9; J: TRBJ2-3; CDR3: CASSAGSTDTQYF
V: TRBV7-8; J: TRBJ1-5; CDR3: CASSLERGPQHF
V: TRBV9; J: TRBJ2-3; CDR3: CASSAPGGTDTQYF
V: TRBV29-1; J: TRBJ1-2; CDR3: CSVDPRDYGYTF
V: TRBV27; J: TRBJ1-2; CDR3: CASSSTTGYYGYTF
V: TRBV19; J: TRBJ2-3; CDR3: CASSKLAGGPRDTQYF
V: TRBV11-2; J: TRBJ2-7; CDR3: CASSLVVAGETEQYF
V: TRBV27; J: TRBJ1-4; CDR3: CASSLEPTLATNEKLFF
V: TRBV5-4; J: TRBJ2-7; CDR3: CASSLGSSYEQYF
V: TRBV18; J: TRBJ1-1; CDR3: CASSPRGQGDTEAFF
V: TRBV30; J: TRBJ1-1; CDR3: CAWNHQGTEAFF
V: TRBV19; J: TRBJ2-7; CDR3: CASRVVAGGPQYF
V: TRBV9; J: TRBJ2-1; CDR3: CASSAKVRTSGGNEQFF
V: TRBV11-2; J: TRBJ1-6; CDR3: CASTVMSSYNSPLHF
V: TRBV7-2; J: TRBJ2-2; CDR3: CASSFTGLTLRNTGELFF
V: TRBV2; J: TRBJ2-3; CDR3: CASSEGQGGTQYF
V: TRBV11-2; J: TRBJ2-7; CDR3: CASSLYGGYEQYF
V: TRBV7-8; J: TRBJ1-1; CDR3: CASSYDRGVTEAFF